This T cell receptor (beta chain) was documented in a study of T cells in Graves' hyperthyroidism and ophthalmopathy. The CDR3 covers 15 residues. Trimming removed 4 bases from V and 2 bases from J; junction bases left unmatched: 7. Germline CDR1 reads LNHDA; CDR2 reads SQIVND (reference sequence). Patients counted as stable if ophthalmopathy did not develop within 18 months. The source material, RNA transcripts, was used to amplify TCR beta CDR3 regions. Initially, a first-round RT-PCR of the TCR CDR3 employed the HTBI primer set. Via MiXCR, TCRdb re-called the multiplex PCR reads, giving one row per CDR3 protein. The top ten hold more than 4.5% of the sample, which has some 420,000 distinct CDR3 sequences, roughly an eighth seen once.

The chain recombines TRBV19 with TRBJ1-2; TRBD1 aligns across 7 bases. This sequence was found in a woman in her late teens or twenties with Graves' hyperthyroidism. The sequenced material came from blood. For the CDR3, the DNA is TGTGCCAGTAGTACGCAGGGGGACGCCAACTATGGCTACACCTTC. This encodes CASSTQGDANYGYTF.